Each of the 15 T cell receptor beta chains below was sequenced from the same sample in a study of molecular identifiers for immune sequencing clone quantification. TCRdb ran MiXCR on the PCR reads and lists one entry per CDR3 protein. The data contain 7,500 to 10,000 distinct CDR3 sequences, approximately 19% of them singletons. The sequencing sample was made of naive CD8+ T cells from blood, with Jurkat cell RNA spiked in. The subset here: FACS-sorted CD8+CD4-CCR7+CD45RA+ naive T cells. The receptors were gathered from a human donor in good health. Some libraries in this study had Jurkat cell RNA spiked in.

In its sample, this clonotype ranks as medium-sized. The chain joins TRBV7-9 to TRBJ2-3; D not resolved. Germline V lookup: CDR1 SEHNR, CDR2 FQNEAQ (reference sequence). V was trimmed by 5 bases and J by 4 bases, leaving 16 bases between them. CDR3 length equals 15 residues. The CDR3 bases are TGTGCCAGCAGCCTTAGTCCCCCTGGGGCAGATACGCAGTATTTT. It yields the protein CASSLSPPGADTQYF.

Many counts were recorded for this clonotype. V usage is TRBV7-9 and J usage is TRBJ1-5, with D hard to call. The CDR3 is 13 residues long. Germline V gives CDR1 SEHNR, CDR2 FQNEAQ (reference sequence). The germline V and J ends were trimmed by 1 base and 9 bases, with 10 bases remaining between them. The CDR3 nucleotides read TGTGCCAGCAGCTTAGGGGTGGGTCGGCCCCAGCATTTT. Translating gives CASSLGVGRPQHF.

This clonotype was detected many times. The V call is TRBV19, the J call TRBJ2-5, with D possibly TRBD2 on 6 matching bases. V was trimmed by 1 base and J by 4 bases, leaving 16 bases between them. From germline, CDR1 is LNHDA and CDR2 SQIVND (reference sequence). The CDR3 is made up of 16 amino acids. The CDR3 reads CASSIGSRGGRETQYF. The CDR3, as DNA: TGTGCCAGTAGTATAGGCTCGCGTGGGGGGAGAGAGACCCAGTACTTC.

By frequency in the sample, this clonotype is medium-sized. The V call is TRBV2, the J call TRBJ2-7, with D possibly being TRBD2 (6 bases). CDR3 length equals 15 residues. CDR1 is SNHLY, CDR2 FYNNEI, per germline. V lost 10 bases and J 2 bases, leaving 21 bases between the germline ends. In DNA form, the CDR3 reads TGTGCCACCTTTGGGGAGGACAAACCTACCTACGAGCAGTACTTC. Translating it yields CATFGEDKPTYEQYF.

By proportion, this clonotype is medium-sized. The chain uses TRBV29-1 and TRBJ2-3; 11 bases fit TRBD2. Germline-derived CDR1 and CDR2 are SQVTM and ANQGSEA. This CDR3 contains 14 residues. The V gene end was trimmed by 3 bases and the J gene end by 5 bases; junction bases not matched to a gene: 4. For the CDR3, the DNA is TGCAGCGTTGACCTAGCGGGAGGAGGAGATACGCAGTATTTT. Encoded protein: CSVDLAGGGDTQYF.

This clonotype was seen ten or more times. CDR3 amino acids: CASSTGTSSYNEQFF. Here the CDR3 DNA reads TGTGCCAGCAGCACCGGGACTAGCTCCTACAATGAGCAGTTCTTC. This chain connects TRBV5-6 to TRBJ2-1; 8 positions agree with TRBD2. CDR3 size: 15 residues. The V gene's germline CDR1 is SGHDT and CDR2 YYEEEE. Unmatched junction bases numbered 3, after V lost 4 bases and J lost 0 bases. Full variable domain (rest looked up from reference TRBV5-6 and TRBJ2-1): DAGVTQSPTHLIKTRGQQVTLRCSPKSGHDTVSWYQQALGQGPQFIFQYYEEEERQRGNFPDRFSGHQFPNYSSELNVNALLLGDSALYLCASSTGTSSYNEQFFGPGTRLTVL.

J is TRBJ2-5 and V is TRBV20-1; TRBD1 is a possible D gene (6 bases). Germline CDR1 reads DFQATT; CDR2 reads SNEGSKA (reference sequence). Trimming left V 5 bases short and J 2 bases short, with 12 bases between. CDR3 size: 13 residues. This chain's CDR3 is CSAPDSVQETQYF. Here the CDR3 DNA reads TGCAGTGCTCCGGACAGCGTGCAAGAGACCCAGTACTTC.

Ten or more counts support this clonotype. The V gene is TRBV9, the J gene TRBJ2-3; D is possibly TRBD2 (6 bases). This CDR3 has 13 amino acids. V lost 0 bases, J lost 4 bases, and 6 bases lay in between. Looked up from germline, CDR1 is SGDLS and CDR2 is YYNGEE. CDR3 in DNA: TGTGCCAGCAGCGTAGTAGCGGCAGATACGCAGTATTTT. It specifies CASSVVAADTQYF.

This clonotype rates as medium-sized (0.01 to 0.1%). J is TRBJ2-1 and V is TRBV29-1; D is uncertain. The V gene lost 1 base and the J gene lost 0 bases, with 10 bases spanning the gap. Germline assignment: CDR1 SQVTM and CDR2 ANQGSEA. This CDR3 comprises 15 residues. Written as DNA, the CDR3 is TGCAGCGTTGAAGGGGTCTCGGTCTCCTACAATGAGCAGTTCTTC. Its protein product is CSVEGVSVSYNEQFF.

In this sample, this clonotype turned up many times. The chain is built from TRBV6-5 and TRBJ2-5, with 12 bases matching TRBD1. With 4 bases clipped from V and 7 bases from J, the junction kept 4 bases outside the gene matches. Looked up from germline, CDR1 is MNHEY and CDR2 is SVGAGI. There are 14 residues in the CDR3. CDR3: CASSLGQGAATQYF. The DNA of the CDR3 is TGTGCCAGCAGTTTGGGACAGGGGGCAGCGACCCAGTACTTC.

In this sample, this clonotype is medium-sized (0.01 to 0.1%). The junction and the germline gene differ at one end; a read error may be behind it. The J gene is TRBJ2-3, the V gene TRBV13; no clear D. This CDR3 region has 14 residues. Germline V gives CDR1 PRHDT, CDR2 FYEKMQ (reference sequence). The CDR3 region has the DNA TGTGCCAGCAGCCTAGGACCGACTCCAGATACGCAGTATTTT. Translation: CASSLGPTPDTQYF.

In its sample, this clonotype ranks as medium-sized (0.01 to 0.1%). The chain carries TRBV7-2 and TRBJ2-1; unclear D gene. The V end was cut by 1 base, the J end by 7 bases, with 8 bases between. Germline values: CDR1 SGHTA, CDR2 FQGNSA. CDR3 length equals 13 residues. The DNA of the CDR3 is TGTGCCAGCAGCTTAGGTTCAGCTAATGAGCAGTTCTTC. This sequence encodes CASSLGSANEQFF.

A word on this clonotype: This CDR3 fails to terminate in the conserved phenylalanine or tryptophan, so it likely reflects a read error. This rearrangement joins TRBV12-3 or TRBV12-4 to TRBJ1-1; D is possibly TRBD1 (6 bases). V lost 3 bases and J lost 8, with 10 bases in between. This CDR3 is built from 12 residues. The CDR3 sequence: CASSFGGWEAFS. CDR3 DNA: TGTGCCAGCAGTTTTGGGGGCTGGGAAGCTTTCTCT.

By frequency in the sample, this clonotype is medium-sized. The rearrangement joins TRBV7-9 to TRBJ2-7, with 8 bases identical to TRBD2. There are 13 residues in the CDR3. Trimming removed 5 bases from V and 3 bases from J; junction bases left unmatched: 3. Germline loops: CDR1 SEHNR, CDR2 FQNEAQ (reference sequence). CDR3 bases: TGTGCCAGCAGCCTCGCGGGGGGCTACGAGCAGTACTTC. It specifies CASSLAGGYEQYF.

In the case of this clonotype: A clone one base away is much larger, so this may be a read error. The rearrangement joins TRBV30 to TRBJ2-7, with TRBD1 identical over 8 bases. The CDR3 is 14 amino acids. Germline CDR1 is GTSNPN and CDR2 is SVGIG (reference sequence). CDR3 coding DNA: TGTGCCTGGAGGGCCGGACAGGGCGTTAGGGAGCAGCACTTC. This translates into CAWRAGQGVREQHF.